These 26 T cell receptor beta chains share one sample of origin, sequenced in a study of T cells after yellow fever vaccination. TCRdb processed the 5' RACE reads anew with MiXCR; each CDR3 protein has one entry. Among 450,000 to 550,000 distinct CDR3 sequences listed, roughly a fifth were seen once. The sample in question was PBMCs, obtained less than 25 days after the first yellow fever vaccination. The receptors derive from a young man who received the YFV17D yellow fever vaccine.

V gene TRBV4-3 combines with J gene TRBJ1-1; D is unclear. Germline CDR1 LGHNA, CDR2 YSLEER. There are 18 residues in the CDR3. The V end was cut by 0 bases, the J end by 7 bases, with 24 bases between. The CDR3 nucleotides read TGCGCCAGCAGCCAAGACACTGTCGGGCCATGGGCAGACAATGAAGCTTTCTTT. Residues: CASSQDTVGPWADNEAFF.

CDR3 sequence: CASSLVGGFTEAFF. CDR3 nucleotide sequence: TGCGCCAGCAGCTTGGTAGGGGGCTTCACTGAAGCTTTCTTT. The genes are TRBV5-1 and TRBJ1-1; 7 bases agree with TRBD1. This CDR3 is built from 14 residues. With 0 bases clipped from V and 4 bases from J, the junction kept 3 bases outside the gene matches. The germline V gene encodes CDR1 SGHRS and CDR2 YFSETQ.

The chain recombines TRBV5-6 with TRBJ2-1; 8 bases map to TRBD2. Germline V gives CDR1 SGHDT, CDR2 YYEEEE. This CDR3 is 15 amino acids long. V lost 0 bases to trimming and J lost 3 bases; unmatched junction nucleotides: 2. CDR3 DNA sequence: TGTGCCAGCAGCTTGGATACTAGCGGCTACAATGAGCAGTTCTTC. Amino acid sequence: CASSLDTSGYNEQFF.

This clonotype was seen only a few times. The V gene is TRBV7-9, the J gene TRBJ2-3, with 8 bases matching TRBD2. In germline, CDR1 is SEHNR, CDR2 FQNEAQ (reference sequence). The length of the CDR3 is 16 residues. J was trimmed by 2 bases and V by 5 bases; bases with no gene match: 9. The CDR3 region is CASSGWERENTDTQYF. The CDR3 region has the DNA TGTGCCAGCAGCGGCTGGGAGCGGGAGAACACAGATACGCAGTATTTT.

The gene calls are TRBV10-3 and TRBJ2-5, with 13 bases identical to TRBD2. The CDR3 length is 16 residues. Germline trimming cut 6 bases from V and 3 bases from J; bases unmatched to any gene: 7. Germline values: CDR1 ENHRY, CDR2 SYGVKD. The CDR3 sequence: CAIRPGTSGDEETQYF. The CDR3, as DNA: TGTGCCATCAGACCAGGGACTAGCGGGGACGAAGAGACCCAGTACTTC.

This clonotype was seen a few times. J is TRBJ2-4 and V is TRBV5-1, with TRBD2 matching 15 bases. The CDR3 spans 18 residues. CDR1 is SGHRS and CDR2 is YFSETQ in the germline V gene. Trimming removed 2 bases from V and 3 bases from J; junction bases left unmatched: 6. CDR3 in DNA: TGCGCCAGCAGCTTCGGACTAGCGGGGGGGCTTGGCAAAAACATTCAGTACTTC. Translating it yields CASSFGLAGGLGKNIQYF.

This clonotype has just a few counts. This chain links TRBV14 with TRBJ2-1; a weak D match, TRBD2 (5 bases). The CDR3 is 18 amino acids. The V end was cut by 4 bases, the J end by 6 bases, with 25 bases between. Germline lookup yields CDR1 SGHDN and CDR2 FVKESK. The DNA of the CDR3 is TGTGCCAGCAGCCTTGGCGACACCGGGAAGGCGGTAGGCAATGAGCAGTTCTTC. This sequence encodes CASSLGDTGKAVGNEQFF.

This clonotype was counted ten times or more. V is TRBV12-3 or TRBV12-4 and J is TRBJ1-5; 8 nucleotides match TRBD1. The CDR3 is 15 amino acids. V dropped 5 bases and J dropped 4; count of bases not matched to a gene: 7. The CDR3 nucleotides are TGTGCCAGCAGTCACGGGACAGGACTGAATCAGCCCCAGCATTTT. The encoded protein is CASSHGTGLNQPQHF.

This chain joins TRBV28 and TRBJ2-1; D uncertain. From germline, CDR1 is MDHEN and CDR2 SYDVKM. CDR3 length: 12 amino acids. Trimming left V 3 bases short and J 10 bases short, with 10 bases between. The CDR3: CASSLIVREQFF. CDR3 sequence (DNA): TGTGCCAGCAGTTTGATCGTTCGGGAGCAGTTCTTC.

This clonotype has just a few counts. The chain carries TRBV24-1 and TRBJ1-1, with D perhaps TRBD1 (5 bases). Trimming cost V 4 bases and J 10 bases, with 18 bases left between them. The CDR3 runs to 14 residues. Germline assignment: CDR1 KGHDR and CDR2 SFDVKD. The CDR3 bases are TGTGCCACCAGTGACCCGGGACGGATGAGAGGAGCTTTCTTT. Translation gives CATSDPGRMRGAFF.

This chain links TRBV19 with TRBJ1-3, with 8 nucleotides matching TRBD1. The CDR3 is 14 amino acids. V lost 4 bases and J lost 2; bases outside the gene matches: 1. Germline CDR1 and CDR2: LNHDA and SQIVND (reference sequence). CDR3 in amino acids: CASSTTGAGNTIYF. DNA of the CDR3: TGTGCCAGTAGTACGACAGGGGCTGGAAACACCATATATTTT.

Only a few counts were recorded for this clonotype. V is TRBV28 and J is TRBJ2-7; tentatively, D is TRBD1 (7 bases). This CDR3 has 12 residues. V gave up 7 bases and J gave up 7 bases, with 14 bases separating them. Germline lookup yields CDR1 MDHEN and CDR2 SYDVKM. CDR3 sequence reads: CASNRGLGEQYV. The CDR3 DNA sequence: TGTGCCAGCAACAGGGGACTTGGGGAGCAGTACGTC.

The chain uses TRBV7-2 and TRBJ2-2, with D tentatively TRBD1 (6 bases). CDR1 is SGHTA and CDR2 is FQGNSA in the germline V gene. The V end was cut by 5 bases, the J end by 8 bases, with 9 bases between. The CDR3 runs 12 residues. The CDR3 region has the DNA TGTGCCAGCAGCCACAGGGCAGGGGAGCTGTTTTTT. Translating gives CASSHRAGELFF.

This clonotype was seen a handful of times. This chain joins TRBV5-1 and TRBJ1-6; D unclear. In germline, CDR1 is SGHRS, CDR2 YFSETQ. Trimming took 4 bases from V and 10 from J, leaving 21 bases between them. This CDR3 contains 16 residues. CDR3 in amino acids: CASSRMPVVTVSPLHF. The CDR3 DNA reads TGCGCCAGCAGCCGGATGCCCGTGGTGACCGTCTCACCCCTCCACTTT.

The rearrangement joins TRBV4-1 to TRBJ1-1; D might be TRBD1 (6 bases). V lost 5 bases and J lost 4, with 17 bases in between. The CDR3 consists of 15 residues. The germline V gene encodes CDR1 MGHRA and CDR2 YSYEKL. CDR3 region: CASSSMSGGPTEAFF. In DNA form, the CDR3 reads TGCGCCAGCAGCTCAATGTCGGGGGGGCCCACTGAAGCTTTCTTT.

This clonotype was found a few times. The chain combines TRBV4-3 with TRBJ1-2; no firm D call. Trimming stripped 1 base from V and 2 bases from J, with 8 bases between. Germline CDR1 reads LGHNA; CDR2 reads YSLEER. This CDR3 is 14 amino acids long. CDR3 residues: CASSQVPENYGYTF. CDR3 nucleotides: TGCGCCAGCAGCCAAGTTCCAGAGAACTATGGCTACACCTTC.

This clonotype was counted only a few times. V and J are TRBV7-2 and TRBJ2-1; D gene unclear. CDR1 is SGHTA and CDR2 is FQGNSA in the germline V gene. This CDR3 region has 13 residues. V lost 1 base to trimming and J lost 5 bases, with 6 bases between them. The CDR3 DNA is TGTGCCAGCAGCTTAGGCGCAAACAATGAGCAGTTCTTC. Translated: CASSLGANNEQFF.

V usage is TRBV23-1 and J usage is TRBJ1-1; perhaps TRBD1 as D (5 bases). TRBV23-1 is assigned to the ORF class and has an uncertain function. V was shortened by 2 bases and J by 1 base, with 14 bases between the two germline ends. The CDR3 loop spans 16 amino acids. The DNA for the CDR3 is TGCGCCAGCAGTCAAGATGAGCAGGGCCCGAACACTGAAGCTTTCTTT. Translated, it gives CASSQDEQGPNTEAFF.

The CDR3 region is CATSRDLAGRGYTF. The CDR3 DNA is TGTGCCACCAGCAGAGATTTGGCGGGTCGGGGCTACACCTTC. The rearrangement joins TRBV15 to TRBJ1-2; unclear D gene. This CDR3 contains 14 residues. Trimming pared 0 bases from V and 8 bases from J, leaving 13 bases between. Germline assignment: CDR1 LNHNV and CDR2 YYDKDF (reference sequence).

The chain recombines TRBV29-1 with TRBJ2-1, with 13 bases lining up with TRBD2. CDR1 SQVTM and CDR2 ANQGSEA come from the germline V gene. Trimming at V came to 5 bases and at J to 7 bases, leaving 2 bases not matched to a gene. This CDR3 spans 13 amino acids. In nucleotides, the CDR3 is TGCAGCGTTTCGACTAGCGGGGGGAATGAGCAGTTCTTC. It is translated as CSVSTSGGNEQFF.

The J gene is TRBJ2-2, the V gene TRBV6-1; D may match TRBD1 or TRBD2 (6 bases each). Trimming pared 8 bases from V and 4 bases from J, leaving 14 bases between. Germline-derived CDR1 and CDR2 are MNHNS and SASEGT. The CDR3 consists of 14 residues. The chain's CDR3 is CASRRGATTGELFF. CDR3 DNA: TGTGCCAGCCGTAGGGGGGCTACCACCGGGGAGCTGTTTTTT.

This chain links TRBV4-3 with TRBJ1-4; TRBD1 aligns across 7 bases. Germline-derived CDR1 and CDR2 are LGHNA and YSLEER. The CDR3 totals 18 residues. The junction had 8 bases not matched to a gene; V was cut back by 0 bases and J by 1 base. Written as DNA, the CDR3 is TGCGCCAGCAGCCAAGATCCAGGGGGGCCAAGAACTAATGAAAAACTGTTTTTT. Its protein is CASSQDPGGPRTNEKLFF.

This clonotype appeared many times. The chain's CDR3 is CASSRGGTDTQYF. The CDR3 DNA follows: TGTGCCAGCAGTCGGGGGGGCACAGATACGCAGTATTTT. This chain uses TRBV6-1 with TRBJ2-3; 7 nucleotides align to TRBD2. The V and J ends lost 5 bases and 1 base, in that order; junction bases with no gene match: 0. Germline loops: CDR1 MNHNS, CDR2 SASEGT. This CDR3 region has 13 residues.

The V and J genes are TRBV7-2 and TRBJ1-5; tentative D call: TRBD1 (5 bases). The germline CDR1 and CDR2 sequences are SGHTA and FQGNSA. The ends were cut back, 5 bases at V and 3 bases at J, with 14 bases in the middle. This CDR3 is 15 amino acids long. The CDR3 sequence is CASSLTVIFNQPQHF. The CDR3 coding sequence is TGTGCCAGCAGCCTGACAGTGATTTTCAATCAGCCCCAGCATTTT.

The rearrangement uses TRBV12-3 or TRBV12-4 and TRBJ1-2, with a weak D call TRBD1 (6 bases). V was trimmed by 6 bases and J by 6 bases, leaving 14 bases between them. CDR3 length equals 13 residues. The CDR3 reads CASSWGGVNGYTF. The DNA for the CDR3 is TGTGCCAGCAGCTGGGGGGGCGTAAATGGCTACACCTTC.

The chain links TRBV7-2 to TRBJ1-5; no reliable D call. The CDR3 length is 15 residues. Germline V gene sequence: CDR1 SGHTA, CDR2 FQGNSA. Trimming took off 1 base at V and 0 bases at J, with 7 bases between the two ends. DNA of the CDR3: TGTGCCAGCAGCTTAGACCGGTATAGCAATCAGCCCCAGCATTTT. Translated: CASSLDRYSNQPQHF.